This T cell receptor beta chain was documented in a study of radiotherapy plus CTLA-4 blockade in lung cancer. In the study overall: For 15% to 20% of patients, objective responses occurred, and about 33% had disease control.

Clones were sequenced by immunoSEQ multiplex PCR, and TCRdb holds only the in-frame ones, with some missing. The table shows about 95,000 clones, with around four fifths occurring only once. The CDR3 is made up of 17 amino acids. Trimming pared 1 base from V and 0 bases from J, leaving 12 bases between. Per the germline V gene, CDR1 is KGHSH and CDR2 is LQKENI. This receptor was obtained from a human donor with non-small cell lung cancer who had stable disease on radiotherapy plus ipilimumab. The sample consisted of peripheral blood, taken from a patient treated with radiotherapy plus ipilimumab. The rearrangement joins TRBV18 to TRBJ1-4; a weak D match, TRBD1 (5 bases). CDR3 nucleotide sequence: TGTGCCAGCTCACCACTGGGACGCCGCGCAACTAATGAAAAACTGTTTTTT. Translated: CASSPLGRRATNEKLFF.